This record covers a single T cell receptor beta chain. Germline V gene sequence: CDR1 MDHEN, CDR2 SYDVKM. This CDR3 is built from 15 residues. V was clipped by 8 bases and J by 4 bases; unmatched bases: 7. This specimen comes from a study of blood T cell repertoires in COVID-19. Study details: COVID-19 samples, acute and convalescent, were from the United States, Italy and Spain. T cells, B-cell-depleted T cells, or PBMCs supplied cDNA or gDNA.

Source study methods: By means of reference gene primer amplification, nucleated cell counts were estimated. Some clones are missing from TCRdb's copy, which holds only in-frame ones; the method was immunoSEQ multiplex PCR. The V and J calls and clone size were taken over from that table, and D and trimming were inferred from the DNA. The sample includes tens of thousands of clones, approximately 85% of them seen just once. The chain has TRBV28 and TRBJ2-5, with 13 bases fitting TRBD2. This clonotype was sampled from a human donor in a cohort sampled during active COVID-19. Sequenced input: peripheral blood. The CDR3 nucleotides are TGTGCCAGCGGGACTAGCGGGGAGGGTCCAGAGACCCAGTACTTC. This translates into CASGTSGEGPETQYF.